This T cell receptor (beta chain) comes out of a study of blood T cell repertoires in COVID-19. Background on the study: T cells, B-cell-depleted T cells, or PBMCs supplied cDNA or gDNA.

Trimming at V came to 5 bases and at J to 0 bases, leaving 6 bases not matched to a gene. CDR1 is SNHLY, CDR2 FYNNEI, per germline. CDR3 size: 15 residues. Profiled with immunoSEQ multiplex PCR; TCRdb holds only in-frame clones, not every one. The table includes about 260,000 clones, about 87% detected once. The receptor's source is a woman aged 35 to 49 with acute or convalescent COVID-19. The sequencing input was peripheral blood. The chain links TRBV2 to TRBJ1-2, with 7 bases identical to TRBD1. The CDR3 DNA is TGTGCCAGCAGTCTCCGGGACAGTTCTAACTATGGCTACACCTTC. Translation: CASSLRDSSNYGYTF. Variable domain in full (rest from reference TRBV2 and TRBJ1-2): EPEVTQTPSHQVTQMGQEVILRCVPISNHLYFYWYRQILGQKVEFLVSFYNNEISEKSEIFDDQFSVERPDGSNFTLKIRSTKLEDSAMYFCASSLRDSSNYGYTFGSGTRLTVV.